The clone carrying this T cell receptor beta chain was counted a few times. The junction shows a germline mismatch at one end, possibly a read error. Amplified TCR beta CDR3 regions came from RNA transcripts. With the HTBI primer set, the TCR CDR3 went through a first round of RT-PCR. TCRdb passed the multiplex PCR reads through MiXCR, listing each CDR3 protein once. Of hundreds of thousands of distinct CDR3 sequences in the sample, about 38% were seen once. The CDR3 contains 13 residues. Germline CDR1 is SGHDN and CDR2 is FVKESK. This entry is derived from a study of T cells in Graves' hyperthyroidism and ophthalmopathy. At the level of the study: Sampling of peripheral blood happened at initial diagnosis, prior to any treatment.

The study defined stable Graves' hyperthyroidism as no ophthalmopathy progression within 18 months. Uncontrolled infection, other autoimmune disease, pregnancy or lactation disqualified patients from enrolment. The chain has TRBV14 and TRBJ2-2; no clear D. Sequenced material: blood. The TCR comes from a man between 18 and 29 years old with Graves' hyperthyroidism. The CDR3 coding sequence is TGTGCCAGCAGCCTCAGGAACTCCGGGGAGCTGTTTTTT. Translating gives CASSLRNSGELFF.